This T cell receptor (beta chain) was recovered during a study of blood T cell repertoires in COVID-19. This table comes from immunoSEQ multiplex PCR, and its TCRdb copy is limited to in-frame clones, with some not included. Among some 60,000 clones listed, about 80% were seen once. This clone was picked up one time. With V trimmed by 4 bases and J by 6 bases, 18 bases remained unmatched. The CDR3 extends over 17 amino acids. Per germline, CDR1 MRHNA and CDR2 SNTAGT. Sequencing input: peripheral blood. The chain employs TRBV6-4 and TRBJ2-7; TRBD2 agrees at 7 bases. The source of this sequence is a man between 50 and 59 years old with COVID-19, enrolled during active disease. In nucleotides, the CDR3 is TGTGCCAGCAGTGTTGGGGAACTTGAGGGAGGGCCTCGCGAGCAGTACTTC. It specifies CASSVGELEGGPREQYF.